This T cell receptor (beta chain) originates from a study of T-cell memory formation after mild COVID-19. Whole-study context: Most TCR clusters belonged to a single donor. General study points: Contracting clones from day 15 to 85 showed balanced CD4/CD8; later expanders favored CD4+. Pre-infection memory showed some responding clones, and this suggested that cross-reactive memory joined.

Germline V gene lookup returns CDR1 SGHTA and CDR2 FQGNSA. The ends were cut back, 5 bases at V and 0 bases at J, with 14 bases in the middle. The CDR3 extends over 17 amino acids. With constant-segment primers, 5'RACE yielded cDNA libraries of TCR alpha and TCR beta that carried sample barcodes and UMIs. TCRdb re-called the 5' RACE reads with MiXCR, one entry per CDR3 protein. Counted here are hundreds of thousands of distinct CDR3 sequences, under 20% occurring once; the ten biggest clones make up about 22%. This clonotype was counted only a few times. What it recognizes is unknown. The sequencing input was PBMCs or a T cell subset sorted from them (not recorded which). This TCR was sampled from a man younger than 30 who had mild COVID-19 (a few samples of this study predate the infection). Cell type and time point are not known. The V gene is TRBV7-2, the J gene TRBJ2-6; D gene ambiguous. This chain's CDR3 is CASSPQKGYSGANVLTF. For the CDR3, the DNA is TGTGCCAGCAGCCCCCAAAAGGGCTACTCTGGGGCCAACGTCCTGACTTTC. The whole variable domain, filled in from reference TRBV7-2 and TRBJ2-6, reads GAGVSQSPSNKVTEKGKDVELRCDPISGHTALYWYRQSLGQGLEFLIYFQGNSAPDKSGLPSDRFSAERTGGSVSTLTIQRTQQEDSAVYLCASSPQKGYSGANVLTFGAGSRLTVL.